Sequencing of this TCR beta chain was carried out in a study of blood T cell repertoires in COVID-19. CDR1 and CDR2 (germline): ENHRY, SYGVKD. The CDR3 consists of 13 residues. Trimming took 9 bases from V and 5 from J; bases not matched to a gene: 10. The table came from immunoSEQ multiplex PCR; TCRdb's copy has only in-frame clones and leaves some out. The sample yields over 90,000 clones, roughly 86% seen once. The sequencing sample was made of peripheral blood. This TCR was recovered from a human donor in a cohort sampled during active COVID-19. The genes are TRBV10-3 and TRBJ2-7; TRBD2 aligns across 7 bases. The CDR3 here is CAMAGVGINEQYF. CDR3 nucleotides: TGTGCCATGGCGGGAGTGGGAATTAACGAGCAGTACTTC.